Below, one T cell receptor beta chain is given with its context. Its specificity is unknown. PCR amplification relied on 60 Vbeta primers (plus 13 Jbeta primers). Produced via immunoSEQ multiplex PCR; TCRdb's table is partial and in-frame only. The sample consists of roughly 120,000 clones, 70% to 80% of them appearing once. The CDR3 is made up of 16 amino acids. Germline V lookup: CDR1 SGHTA, CDR2 FQGNSA. The ends lost 2 bases at V and 7 bases at J; junction bases unmatched: 8. The source of the sample is a study of cytomegalovirus exposure and HLA in healthy donors. Study-wide findings and caveats: Among TCR beta chains of equal frequency, HLA-associated ones were more clonally expanded in a later analysis. There were about 160 TCR beta chains listed as cytomegalovirus-associated. Exclusion applied to some V segments, including TRBV6-2 and TRBV6-3, as they were indistinguishable. It was reportedly the case that the classifier diagnosed cytomegalovirus status with high specificity and sensitivity.

The clonotype was recovered from a man aged 50-60 years in good health and CMV-seropositive. Material: PBMCs. V and J are TRBV7-2 and TRBJ2-1, with 10 bases identical to TRBD2. The DNA of the CDR3 is TGTGCCAGCAGCTTAATGGCTAGCGGGAGTTTGAATGAGCAGTTCTTC. Its protein is CASSLMASGSLNEQFF.